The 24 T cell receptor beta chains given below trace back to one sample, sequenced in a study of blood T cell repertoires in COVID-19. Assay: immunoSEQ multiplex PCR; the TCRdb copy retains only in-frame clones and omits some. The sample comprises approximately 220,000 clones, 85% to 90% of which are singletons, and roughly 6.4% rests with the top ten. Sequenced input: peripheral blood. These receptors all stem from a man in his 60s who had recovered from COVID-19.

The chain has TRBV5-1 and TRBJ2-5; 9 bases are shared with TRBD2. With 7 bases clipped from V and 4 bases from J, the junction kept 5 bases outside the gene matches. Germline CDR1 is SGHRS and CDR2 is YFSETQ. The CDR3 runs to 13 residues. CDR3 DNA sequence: TGCGCCAGCCAAATTAGCGGGGGAGAGACCCAGTACTTC. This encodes CASQISGGETQYF.

The CDR3 loop is CASSRGVSNQPQHF. The CDR3 DNA follows: TGTGCCAGCAGCCGCGGGGTGAGCAATCAGCCCCAGCATTTT. The V gene is TRBV7-2, the J gene TRBJ1-5; no reliable D call. The V and J ends lost 5 bases and 1 base respectively, with 9 bases between them. The length of the CDR3 is 14 residues. The germline gives CDR1 SGHTA, CDR2 FQGNSA. Using reference TRBV7-2 and TRBJ1-5 for the parts outside the CDR3, the full variable domain is GAGVSQSPSNKVTEKGKDVELRCDPISGHTALYWYRQSLGQGLEFLIYFQGNSAPDKSGLPSDRFSAERTGGSVSTLTIQRTQQEDSAVYLCASSRGVSNQPQHFGDGTRLSIL.

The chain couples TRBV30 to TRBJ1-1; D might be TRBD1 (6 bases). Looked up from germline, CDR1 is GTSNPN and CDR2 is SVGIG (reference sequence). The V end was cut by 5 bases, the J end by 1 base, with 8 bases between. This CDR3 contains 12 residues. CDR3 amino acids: CAWRTENTEAFF. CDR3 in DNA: TGTGCCTGGCGGACAGAGAACACTGAAGCTTTCTTT.

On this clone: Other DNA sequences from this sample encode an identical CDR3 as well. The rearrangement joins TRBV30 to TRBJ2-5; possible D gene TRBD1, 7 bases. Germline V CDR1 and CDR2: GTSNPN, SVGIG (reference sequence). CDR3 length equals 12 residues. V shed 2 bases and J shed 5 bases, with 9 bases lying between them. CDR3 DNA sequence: TGTGCCTGGAGTCAGGGGGGCGAGACCCAGTACTTC. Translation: CAWSQGGETQYF. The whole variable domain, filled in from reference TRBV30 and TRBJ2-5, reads SQTIHQWPATLVQPVGSPLSLECTVEGTSNPNLYWYRQAAGRGLQLLFYSVGIGQISSEVPQNLSASRPQDRQFILSSKKLLLSDSGFYLCAWSQGGETQYFGPGTRLLVL.

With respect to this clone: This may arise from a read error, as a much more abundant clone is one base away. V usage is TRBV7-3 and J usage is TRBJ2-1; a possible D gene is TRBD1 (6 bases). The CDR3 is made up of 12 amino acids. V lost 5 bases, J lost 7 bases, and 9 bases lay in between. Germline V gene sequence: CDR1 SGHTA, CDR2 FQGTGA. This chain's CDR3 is CASSPTGNEQFF. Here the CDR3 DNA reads TGTGCCAGCAGCCCCACAGGGAATGAGCAGTTCTTC.

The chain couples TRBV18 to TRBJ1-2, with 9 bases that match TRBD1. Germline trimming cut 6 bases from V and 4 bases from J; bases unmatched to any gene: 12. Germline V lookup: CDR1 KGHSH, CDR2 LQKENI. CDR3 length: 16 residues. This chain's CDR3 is CASSLQGAISSYGYTF. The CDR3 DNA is TGTGCCAGCTCCTTACAGGGGGCCATATCTTCCTATGGCTACACCTTC.

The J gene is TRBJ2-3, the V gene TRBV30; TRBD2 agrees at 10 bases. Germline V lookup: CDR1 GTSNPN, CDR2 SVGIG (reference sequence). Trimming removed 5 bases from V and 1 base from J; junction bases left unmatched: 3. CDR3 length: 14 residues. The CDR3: CAWERGGRTDTQYF. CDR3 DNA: TGTGCCTGGGAGCGGGGGGGCCGCACAGATACGCAGTATTTT.

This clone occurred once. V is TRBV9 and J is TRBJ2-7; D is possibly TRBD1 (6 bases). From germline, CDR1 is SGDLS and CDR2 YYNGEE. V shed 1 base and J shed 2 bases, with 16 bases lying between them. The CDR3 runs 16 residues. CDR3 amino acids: CASSVKGVGHPYEQYF. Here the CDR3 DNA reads TGTGCCAGCAGCGTAAAGGGCGTGGGACATCCCTACGAGCAGTACTTC.

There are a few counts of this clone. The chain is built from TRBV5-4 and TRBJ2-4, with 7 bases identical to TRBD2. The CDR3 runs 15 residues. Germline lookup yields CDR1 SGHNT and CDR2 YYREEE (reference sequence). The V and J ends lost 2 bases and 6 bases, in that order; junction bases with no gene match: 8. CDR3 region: CASSFDGGSRNIQYF. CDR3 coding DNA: TGTGCCAGCAGCTTTGACGGGGGGTCACGAAACATTCAGTACTTC.

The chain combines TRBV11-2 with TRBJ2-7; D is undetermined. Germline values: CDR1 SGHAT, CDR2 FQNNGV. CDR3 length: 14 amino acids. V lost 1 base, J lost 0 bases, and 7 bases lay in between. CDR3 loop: CASSLGQNSYEQYF. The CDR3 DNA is TGTGCCAGCAGCTTAGGGCAGAACTCCTACGAGCAGTACTTC.

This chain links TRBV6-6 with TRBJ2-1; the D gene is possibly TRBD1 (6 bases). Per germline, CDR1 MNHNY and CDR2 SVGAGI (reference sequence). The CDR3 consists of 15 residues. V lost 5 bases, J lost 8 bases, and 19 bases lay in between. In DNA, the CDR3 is TGTGCCAGCAGTCATGGGACACCGGTTGTACATGAGCAGTTCTTC. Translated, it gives CASSHGTPVVHEQFF.

As DNA, the CDR3 is TGTGCCAGCAGCTCTGGACAGGGGCAAAACAATGAGCAGTTCTTC. Amino acid sequence: CASSSGQGQNNEQFF. V gene TRBV11-3 combines with J gene TRBJ2-1; 9 nucleotides agree with TRBD1. Germline CDR1 is SGHNT and CDR2 is YENEEA. V dropped 4 bases and J dropped 5; count of bases not matched to a gene: 6. The CDR3 has 15 residues. Complete variable domain (other parts from reference TRBV11-3 and TRBJ2-1): EAGVVQSPRYKIIEKKQPVAFWCNPISGHNTLYWYLQNLGQGPELLIRYENEEAVDDSQLPKDRFSAERLKGVDSTLKIQPAELGDSAVYLCASSSGQGQNNEQFFGPGTRLTVL.

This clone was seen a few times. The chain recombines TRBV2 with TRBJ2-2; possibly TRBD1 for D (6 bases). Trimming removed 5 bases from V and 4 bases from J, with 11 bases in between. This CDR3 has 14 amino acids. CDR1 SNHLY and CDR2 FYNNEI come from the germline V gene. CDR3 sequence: CASSWDIITGELFF. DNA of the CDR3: TGTGCCAGCAGTTGGGACATTATCACCGGGGAGCTGTTTTTT. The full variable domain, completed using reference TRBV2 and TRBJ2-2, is EPEVTQTPSHQVTQMGQEVILRCVPISNHLYFYWYRQILGQKVEFLVSFYNNEISEKSEIFDDQFSVERPDGSNFTLKIRSTKLEDSAMYFCASSWDIITGELFFGEGSRLTVL.

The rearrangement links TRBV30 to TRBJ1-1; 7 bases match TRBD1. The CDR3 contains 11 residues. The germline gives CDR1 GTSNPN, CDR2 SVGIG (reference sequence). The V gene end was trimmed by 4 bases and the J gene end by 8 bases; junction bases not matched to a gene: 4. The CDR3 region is CAWIRDREAFF. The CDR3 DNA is TGTGCCTGGATAAGGGACAGAGAAGCTTTCTTT.

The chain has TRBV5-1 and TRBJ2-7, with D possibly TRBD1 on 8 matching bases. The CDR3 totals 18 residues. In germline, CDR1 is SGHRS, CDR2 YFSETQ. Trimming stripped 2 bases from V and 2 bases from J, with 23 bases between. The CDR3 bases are TGCGCCAGCAGCTTCAGCGGGACAGGTTTCGGGGGCACCTACGAGCAGTACTTC. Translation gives CASSFSGTGFGGTYEQYF.

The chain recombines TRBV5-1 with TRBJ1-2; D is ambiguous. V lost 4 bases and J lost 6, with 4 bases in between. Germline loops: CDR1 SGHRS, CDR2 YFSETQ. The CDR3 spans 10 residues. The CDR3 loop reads CASSIDGYTF. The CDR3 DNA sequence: TGCGCCAGCAGCATCGATGGCTACACCTTC. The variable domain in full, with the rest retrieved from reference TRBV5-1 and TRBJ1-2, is KAGVTQTPRYLIKTRGQQVTLSCSPISGHRSVSWYQQTPGQGLQFLFEYFSETQRNKGNFPGRFSGRQFSNSRSEMNVSTLELGDSALYLCASSIDGYTFGSGTRLTVV.

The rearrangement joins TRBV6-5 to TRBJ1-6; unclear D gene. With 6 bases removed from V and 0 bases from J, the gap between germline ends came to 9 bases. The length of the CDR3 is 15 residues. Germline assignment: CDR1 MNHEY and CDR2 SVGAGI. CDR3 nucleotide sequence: TGTGCCAGCAGACCCGCGGTCTCCTATAATTCACCCCTCCACTTT. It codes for CASRPAVSYNSPLHF.

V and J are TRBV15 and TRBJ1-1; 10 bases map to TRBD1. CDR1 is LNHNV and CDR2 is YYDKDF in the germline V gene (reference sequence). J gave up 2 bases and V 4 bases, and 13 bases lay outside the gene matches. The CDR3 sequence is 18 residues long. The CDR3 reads CATSMHPGQGLTNTEAFF. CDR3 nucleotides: TGTGCCACCAGCATGCATCCGGGACAGGGGTTGACCAACACTGAAGCTTTCTTT.

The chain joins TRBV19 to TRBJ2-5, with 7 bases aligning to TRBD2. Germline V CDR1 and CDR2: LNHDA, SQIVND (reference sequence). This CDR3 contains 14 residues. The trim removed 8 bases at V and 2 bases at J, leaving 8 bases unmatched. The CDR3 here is CASGPGTKQETQYF. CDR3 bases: TGTGCCAGTGGGCCTGGGACTAAACAAGAGACCCAGTACTTC.

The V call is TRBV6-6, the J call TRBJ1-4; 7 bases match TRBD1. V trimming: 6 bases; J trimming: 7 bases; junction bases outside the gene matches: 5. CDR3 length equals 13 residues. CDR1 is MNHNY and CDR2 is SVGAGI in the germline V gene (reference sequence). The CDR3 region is CASRPGQVEKLFF. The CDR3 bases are TGTGCCAGCAGGCCTGGACAGGTTGAAAAACTGTTTTTT.

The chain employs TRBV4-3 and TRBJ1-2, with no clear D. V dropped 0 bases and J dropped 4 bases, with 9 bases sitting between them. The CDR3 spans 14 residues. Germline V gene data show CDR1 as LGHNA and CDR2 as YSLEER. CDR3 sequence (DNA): TGCGCCAGCAGCCAAGAGGAGGGCTTCTATGGCTACACCTTC. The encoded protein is CASSQEEGFYGYTF.

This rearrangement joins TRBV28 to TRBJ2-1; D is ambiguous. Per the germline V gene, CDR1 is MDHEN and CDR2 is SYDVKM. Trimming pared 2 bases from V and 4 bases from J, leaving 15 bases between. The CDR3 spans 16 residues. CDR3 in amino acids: CASSLLLADNYNEQFF. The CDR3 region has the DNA TGTGCCAGCAGTTTACTGTTGGCGGATAATTACAATGAGCAGTTCTTC.

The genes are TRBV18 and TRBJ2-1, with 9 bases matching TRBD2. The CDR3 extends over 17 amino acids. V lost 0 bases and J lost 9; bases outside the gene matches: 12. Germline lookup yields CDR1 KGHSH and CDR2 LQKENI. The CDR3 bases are TGTGCCAGCTCACCACCCGGTGGTAGCGGGAGTAAGGTTGAGCAGTTCTTC. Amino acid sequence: CASSPPGGSGSKVEQFF.

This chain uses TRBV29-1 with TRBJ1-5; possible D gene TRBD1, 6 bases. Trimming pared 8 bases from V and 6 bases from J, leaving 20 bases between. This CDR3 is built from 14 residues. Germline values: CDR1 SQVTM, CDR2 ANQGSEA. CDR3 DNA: TGCAGCATCTCCTATTCAGGGGAGGGTCAGCCCCAGCATTTT. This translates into CSISYSGEGQPQHF. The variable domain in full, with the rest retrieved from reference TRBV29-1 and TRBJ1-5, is SAVISQKPSRDICQRGTSLTIQCQVDSQVTMMFWYRQQPGQSLTLIATANQGSEATYESGFVIDKFPISRPNLTFSTLTVSNMSPEDSSIYLCSISYSGEGQPQHFGDGTRLSIL.